The clone carrying this TCR beta chain is a singleton in its sample. The data were taken from a study of shared clonotypes between healthy human individuals. Study information: For every donor, three CD4 naive, three CD4 memory, two CD8 naive and one CD8 memory plates were used.

Profiling relied on immunoSEQ multiplex PCR, and the TCRdb table lists in-frame clones only, not all of them. The table includes some 630,000 clones, more than 70% detected once. CDR1 is SGHRS, CDR2 YFSETQ, per germline. This CDR3 is 14 amino acids long. V was cut by 4 bases and J by 0 bases, with 9 bases left in between. Sequencing input: memory CD4+ T cells sorted from blood. Regarding subset: CD45RA-negative fraction. The sequence came from a woman in her 30s in good health. The chain joins TRBV5-1 to TRBJ2-3; possible D gene TRBD1, 5 bases. The CDR3 reads CASSTRQSTDTQYF. CDR3 in DNA: TGCGCCAGCAGCACGCGACAGAGCACAGATACGCAGTATTTT.